This entry features one T cell receptor (beta chain) sequence. These data originate in a study of blood T cell repertoires in COVID-19. Study background: Sites in the United States, Italy and Spain provided acute and convalescent COVID-19 samples.

The germline CDR1 and CDR2 sequences are ENHRY and SYGVKD. Trimming took 9 bases from V and 5 from J, leaving 14 bases between them. The CDR3 extends over 13 amino acids. In the original analysis: Reference gene primer amplification gave estimated nucleated cell counts. TCRdb keeps only in-frame clones here, not all; method: immunoSEQ multiplex PCR. V and J calls and clone size are copied from that table; D and trimming were computed from the DNA. The sample holds 150,000 to 200,000 clones, more than 70% seen once. Sequencing used peripheral blood. The chain employs TRBV10-3 and TRBJ2-1, with D possibly being TRBD1 (5 bases). The receptor's source is a woman in her twenties or thirties with acute or convalescent COVID-19. The CDR3 coding sequence is TGTGCCATAGGGGCAGGGTTAAACAATGAGCAGTTCTTC. Protein product: CAIGAGLNNEQFF.